Presented here are 20 T cell receptor beta chains from one specimen sequenced in a study of T cells in Graves' hyperthyroidism and ophthalmopathy. TCR beta CDR3 sequences were amplified from RNA transcripts. HTBI primers were used for first-round RT-PCR of the TCR CDR3. TCRdb reprocessed the multiplex PCR reads with MiXCR, giving one entry per CDR3 protein. The repertoire holds 500,000 to 650,000 distinct CDR3 sequences, with over 35% as singletons. The specimen sequenced was peripheral blood or thyroid tissue (not recorded which). All receptors come from an adult woman with Graves' disease, either hyperthyroidism or ophthalmopathy (not recorded which).

Points on this clonotype: One junction end disagrees with the germline gene, perhaps due to a read error. J is TRBJ2-7 and V is TRBV29-1; unclear D gene. CDR3 length: 12 amino acids. From germline, CDR1 is SQVTM and CDR2 ANQGSEA. The DNA for the CDR3 is TGCAGCGTTGAGGGGTGGTCCTACAAGCAGTACTTC. Its translation is CSVEGWSYKQYF.

In its sample, this clonotype was seen a few times. The V call is TRBV2, the J call TRBJ1-2; maybe TRBD1 (6 bases). This CDR3 is 15 amino acids long. CDR1 and CDR2 from the germline V gene are SNHLY and FYNNEI. V shed 6 bases and J shed 1 base, with 15 bases lying between them. The CDR3 protein is CASSTLGGGNYGYTF. As DNA, the CDR3 is TGTGCCAGCAGCACCCTGGGAGGGGGTAACTATGGCTACACCTTC.

The J gene is TRBJ1-1, the V gene TRBV7-9; D remains unclear. V lost 11 bases and J 8 bases, leaving 18 bases between the germline ends. The CDR3 loop spans 12 amino acids. The germline gives CDR1 SEHNR, CDR2 FQNEAQ (reference sequence). This chain's CDR3 is CAWSPFRREAFF. Written as DNA, the CDR3 is TGTGCCTGGAGTCCCTTTCGGCGCGAAGCTTTCTTT.

The V call is TRBV5-6, the J call TRBJ2-7; 9 bases are shared with TRBD2. The ends lost 0 bases at V and 4 bases at J; junction bases unmatched: 5. The V gene's germline CDR1 is SGHDT and CDR2 YYEEEE. This CDR3 comprises 15 residues. The CDR3 DNA follows: TGTGCCAGCAGCTTGGTTGCTAGCGGGAAATACGAGCAGTACTTC. It specifies CASSLVASGKYEQYF.

The chain has TRBV29-1 and TRBJ1-1, with no clear D. Germline V gives CDR1 SQVTM, CDR2 ANQGSEA. The CDR3 totals 13 residues. V lost 6 bases, J lost 4 bases, and 15 bases lay in between. Here the CDR3 reads CSVVARLTTEAFF. CDR3 DNA: TGCAGCGTCGTTGCGCGGCTCACCACTGAAGCTTTCTTT.

For this clonotype: At one end the junction does not follow the germline gene, possibly because of a read error. The chain employs TRBV7-9 and TRBJ1-2; no firm D call. Germline loops: CDR1 SEHNR, CDR2 FQNEAQ (reference sequence). This CDR3 spans 13 amino acids. The CDR3 protein is CASSYSGTYGYTF. CDR3 nucleotides: TGCGCCAGCAGTTACTCAGGAACCTATGGCTACACCTTC.

This clonotype was picked up a small number of times. V and J are TRBV20-1 and TRBJ1-2; the D gene is possibly TRBD1 (5 bases). Trimming shortened V by 3 bases and J by 7 bases, and 12 bases separated the two germline ends. The germline V gene encodes CDR1 DFQATT and CDR2 SNEGSKA (reference sequence). CDR3 length equals 12 residues. CDR3 nucleotides: TGCAGTGCTAGTTTGGGGGAATTTGGCTACACCTTC. Translated, it gives CSASLGEFGYTF.

In nucleotides, the CDR3 is TGCAGTGCTAGAGAGTCTAGCGGTCACACACCCTACGAGCAGTACTTC. This encodes CSARESSGHTPYEQYF. The chain has TRBV20-1 and TRBJ2-7; 7 nucleotides line up with TRBD2. Germline V gene lookup returns CDR1 DFQATT and CDR2 SNEGSKA (reference sequence). The CDR3 loop spans 16 amino acids. The V and J ends lost 0 bases and 2 bases, in that order; junction bases with no gene match: 10.

This rearrangement joins TRBV24-1 to TRBJ2-1, with TRBD2 identical over 15 bases. J gave up 10 bases and V 5 bases, and 11 bases lay outside the gene matches. The CDR3 runs 17 residues. Germline CDR1 KGHDR, CDR2 SFDVKD. The CDR3 sequence: CATSGVGGTSGRNEQFF. DNA of the CDR3: TGTGCCACCAGTGGCGTTGGTGGGACTAGCGGGAGGAACGAGCAGTTCTTC.

The V and J genes are TRBV13 and TRBJ1-2; 11 positions match TRBD1. The germline V gene has CDR1 PRHDT and CDR2 FYEKMQ (reference sequence). The CDR3 runs 16 residues. V lost 5 bases, J lost 4 bases, and 9 bases stayed unmatched. The CDR3 sequence: CASSPAGQGAVYGYTF. In nucleotides, the CDR3 is TGTGCCAGCAGCCCCGCCGGACAGGGGGCAGTCTATGGCTACACCTTC. Full variable domain (rest looked up from reference TRBV13 and TRBJ1-2): AAGVIQSPRHLIKEKRETATLKCYPIPRHDTVYWYQQGPGQDPQFLISFYEKMQSDKGSIPDRFSAQQFSDYHSELNMSSLELGDSALYFCASSPAGQGAVYGYTFGSGTRLTVV.

The chain has TRBV10-2 and TRBJ1-1, with D tentatively TRBD1 (5 bases). Germline loops: CDR1 WSHSY, CDR2 SAAADI. V dropped 7 bases and J dropped 11 bases, with 20 bases sitting between them. The CDR3 length is 13 residues. Here the CDR3 DNA reads TGCGCCAGCACGGGGGATGCAAATGCGGGGGCTTTCTTT. Protein: CASTGDANAGAFF.

Notes on this clonotype: This could be a read error, since a much larger clone is one nucleotide away. The chain links TRBV10-3 to TRBJ1-6; D unresolved. Germline V gene sequence: CDR1 ENHRY, CDR2 SYGVKD. The CDR3 sequence is 14 residues long. V dropped 5 bases and J dropped 10 bases, with 15 bases sitting between them. The CDR3 sequence: CAISPRRGQSPLHF. Here the CDR3 DNA reads TGTGCCATCAGTCCCCGTCGAGGCCAATCACCCCTCCACTTT.

The rearrangement links TRBV7-2 to TRBJ1-4; unclear D gene. The CDR3 runs 16 residues. V lost 1 base and J lost 4, with 13 bases in between. Germline V gene lookup returns CDR1 SGHTA and CDR2 FQGNSA. CDR3 protein: CASSLGQLLHNEKLFF. The CDR3 region has the DNA TGTGCCAGCAGCTTAGGACAACTCTTACATAATGAAAAACTGTTTTTT.

J is TRBJ1-4 and V is TRBV15; TRBD1 aligns across 8 bases. The CDR3 consists of 15 residues. Losses at the gene ends were 3 bases for V and 6 bases for J; bases not matched to a gene: 6. Germline CDR1 and CDR2: LNHNV and YYDKDF (reference sequence). The CDR3 is CATSREGQVHEKLFF. CDR3 sequence (DNA): TGTGCCACCAGCAGGGAGGGACAGGTGCATGAAAAACTGTTTTTT.

This clonotype showed up just once. V gene TRBV25-1 combines with J gene TRBJ1-4, with 7 nucleotides matching TRBD1. The CDR3 runs 11 residues. V dropped 6 bases and J dropped 8; count of bases not matched to a gene: 0. Germline V lookup: CDR1 MGHDK, CDR2 SYGVNS. The CDR3 protein is CASRQGEKLFF. As DNA, the CDR3 is TGTGCCAGCAGACAGGGGGAAAAACTGTTTTTT.

V usage is TRBV7-9 and J usage is TRBJ1-3; D not resolved. The germline gives CDR1 SEHNR, CDR2 FQNEAQ (reference sequence). V lost 4 bases, J lost 5 bases, and 12 bases lay in between. CDR3 length equals 14 residues. This chain's CDR3 is CASSSEVGRNTIYF. CDR3 sequence (DNA): TGTGCCAGCAGCTCGGAGGTAGGGCGAAACACCATATATTTT.

The V call is TRBV24-1, the J call TRBJ2-5, with D tentatively TRBD1 (6 bases). The CDR3 sequence is 13 residues long. The V gene's germline CDR1 is KGHDR and CDR2 SFDVKD. V lost 4 bases, J lost 5 bases, and 10 bases lay in between. The CDR3 region is CATSESDRETQYF. The CDR3 nucleotides are TGTGCCACCAGTGAGAGCGACAGGGAGACCCAGTACTTC.

This rearrangement joins TRBV28 to TRBJ2-6, with 8 bases fitting TRBD1. Germline V gene data show CDR1 as MDHEN and CDR2 as SYDVKM. The CDR3 is 15 amino acids. Germline trimming cut 6 bases from V and 2 bases from J; bases unmatched to any gene: 3. CDR3 DNA sequence: TGTGCCAGCAGATCAGGGGGCGCTGGGGCCAACGTCCTGACTTTC. This gives the protein CASRSGGAGANVLTF. Looking up the rest from reference TRBV28 and TRBJ2-6 gives the full variable domain: DVKVTQSSRYLVKRTGEKVFLECVQDMDHENMFWYRQDPGLGLRLIYFSYDVKMKEKGDIPEGYSVSREKKERFSLILESASTNQTSMYLCASRSGGAGANVLTFGAGSRLTVL.

In this sample, this clonotype turned up once. The CDR3 DNA is TGCGCCAGCAGCTTGTTGGGACAGGGGGCGGTAAAGACCCAGTACTTC. This codes for CASSLLGQGAVKTQYF. This chain links TRBV5-1 with TRBJ2-5; 12 bases agree with TRBD1. The CDR3 is 16 residues long. V was clipped by 1 base and J by 6 bases; unmatched bases: 7. From germline, CDR1 is SGHRS and CDR2 YFSETQ.

The chain is built from TRBV7-6 and TRBJ1-5, with no clear D. Germline V gene sequence: CDR1 SGHVS, CDR2 FNYEAQ. CDR3 length: 14 amino acids. The V gene lost 3 bases and the J gene lost 4 bases, with 10 bases spanning the gap. CDR3 nucleotides: TGTGCCAGCAGCTTTGTGGGGAAGAATCAGCCCCAGCATTTT. Translating gives CASSFVGKNQPQHF.